The rows below give T cell receptor beta chains drawn from one sample of a study of blood T cell repertoires in COVID-19. Sequencing was performed with immunoSEQ multiplex PCR; in TCRdb, only in-frame clones are kept and a portion is missing. The sample contains 400,000 to 450,000 clones, about nine tenths of which appear only once. The sequenced sample was peripheral blood. All receptors come from a woman between 25 and 40 years old with active or convalescent COVID-19. The CDR3 runs from the conserved cysteine through the conserved F or W. The D gene is left open where the match is weak. Clone size is given for some rows only: seen once, a few or many times, or a class if the clone is expanded.

v_gene	j_gene	abundance	d_gene	CDR3nt	CDR3aa
TRBV3-1/TRBV3-2	TRBJ2-5	NA	TRBD2	TGTGCCAGCAGCCAAGCTGGGACTAGCGGGAGAGAGACCCAGTACTTC	CASSQAGTSGRETQYF
TRBV7-6	TRBJ1-5	NA	NA	TGTGCCAGCAGCTTAACCCTAACGGGGAGAAGCAATCAGCCCCAGCATTTT	CASSLTLTGRSNQPQHF
TRBV20-1	TRBJ2-1	NA	TRBD2	TGCAGTGCTAGTCGAGGGGCTAGCGGGAGCCTGGGGCAGTTCTTC	CSASRGASGSLGQFF
TRBV20-1	TRBJ2-3	NA	TRBD2	TGCAGTGCTAGTTCTCTTAGGCTAGCGGGGGGGCCCACAGATACGCAGTATTTT	CSASSLRLAGGPTDTQYF
TRBV14	TRBJ1-2	NA	TRBD1	TGTGCCAGCAGCCAAACGGGACAGGGAACCTACTATGGCTACACCTTC	CASSQTGQGTYYGYTF
TRBV7-9	TRBJ2-1	once	TRBD2	TGTGCCAGCAGCTTAGGGGTAGCGGGGGGCCTCGGTGAGCAGTTCTTC	CASSLGVAGGLGEQFF
TRBV29-1	TRBJ1-3	once	TRBD1	TGCAGCGGTCAGACAGGGGCGGAAAACACCATATATTTT	CSGQTGAENTIYF
TRBV30	TRBJ1-3	few	NA	TGTGCCTGGAGTGTACTGGGAACTAGCTCTGGAAACACCATATATTTT	CAWSVLGTSSGNTIYF
TRBV6-5	TRBJ2-3	NA	TRBD1	TGTGCCAGCACCGCTCGGACAGGGGGCGCAGATACGCAGTATTTT	CASTARTGGADTQYF
TRBV27	TRBJ1-2	NA	NA	TGTGCCAGCAGTCGGAAGGGGGTCAAGGGTGGCTACACCTTC	CASSRKGVKGGYTF
TRBV11-1	TRBJ2-5	few	NA	TGTGCCAGCAGCCGGGACTTCACGGAGACCCAGTACTTC	CASSRDFTETQYF
TRBV11-3	TRBJ2-1	NA	TRBD1	TGTGCCAGCAGCGTCGGACAGGGGGAAACCTACAATGAGCAGTTCTTC	CASSVGQGETYNEQFF
TRBV11-2	TRBJ2-1	NA	NA	TGTGCCAGCAGCTTGGACAGCCGGGACAATGAGCAGTTCTTC	CASSLDSRDNEQFF
TRBV19	TRBJ2-1	once	NA	TGTGCCAGTAGTAAGCGCGCCTCCTACAATGAGCAGTTCTTC	CASSKRASYNEQFF
TRBV5-4	TRBJ2-7	NA	TRBD1	TGTGCCAGCAGCTTGAACGGACAGGGGCGATACGAGCAGTACTTC	CASSLNGQGRYEQYF
TRBV7-2	TRBJ2-2	NA	TRBD1	TGTGCCTGCGCGGGACAGGGTCGTGCCACCGGGGAGCTGTTTTTT	CACAGQGRATGELFF
TRBV5-1	TRBJ2-3	NA	TRBD1	TGCGCCAGCAGCTTGGAGGTCGGGACAGGGACTCTAAATACGCAGTATTTT	CASSLEVGTGTLNTQYF
TRBV5-1	TRBJ2-3	NA	NA	TGCGCCAGCAGCGGGACTAGCACAGATACGCAGTATTTT	CASSGTSTDTQYF
TRBV19	TRBJ2-7	NA	TRBD2	TGTGCCAGTAGTCCCCTAGCGGGGGAGCCCCAGCCGGAGCAGTACTTC	CASSPLAGEPQPEQYF
TRBV5-6	TRBJ1-1	NA	NA	TGTGCCAGCAGCGCGGACCGGGGAGGGACTGAAGCTTTCTTT	CASSADRGGTEAFF
TRBV19	TRBJ2-3	NA	NA	TGTGCCAGTAGTATAGGCTTAACTAGCACAGATACGCAGTATTTT	CASSIGLTSTDTQYF
TRBV5-4	TRBJ1-2	NA	NA	TGTGCCAGCAGCAAATCGGGACAAATCTATGGCTACACCTTC	CASSKSGQIYGYTF
TRBV4-1	TRBJ2-2	NA	TRBD2	TGCGCCAGCAGCCCTAGCGGGGGACCGAACACCGGGGAGCTGTTTTTT	CASSPSGGPNTGELFF
TRBV27	TRBJ1-1	NA	NA	TGTGCCAGCAGTTTTTTCGGGGCGGGAACTGAAGCTTTCTTT	CASSFFGAGTEAFF
TRBV4-2	TRBJ1-1	NA	TRBD1	TGTGCCAGCAGCTCGACCCGACAGGGCTGGACTGAAGCTTTCTTT	CASSSTRQGWTEAFF
TRBV11-1	TRBJ1-2	NA	NA	TGTGCCAGCAGCCCACAGACAGGAGCTAACTATGGCTACACCTTC	CASSPQTGANYGYTF
TRBV4-1	TRBJ1-5	NA	TRBD1	TGCGCCAGCAGCCCGGGACAGAATCAGCCCCAGCATTTT	CASSPGQNQPQHF
TRBV6-5	TRBJ1-4	few	NA	TGTGCCAGCAGAGACGGGACATTACGACTGTTTTTT	CASRDGTLRLFF
TRBV5-6	TRBJ1-2	NA	NA	TGTGCCAGCAGCTCAGGGAATGGCTACACCTTC	CASSSGNGYTF
TRBV9	TRBJ2-3	once	NA	TGTGCCAGCAGCGCCGGGTCACGAATGGGTAGCACAGATACGCAGTATTTT	CASSAGSRMGSTDTQYF
TRBV3-1/TRBV3-2	TRBJ2-3	NA	TRBD2	TGTGCCAGCAGCCAGAGGCGGGGGGCTAGCACAGATACGCAGTATTTT	CASSQRRGASTDTQYF
TRBV7-2	TRBJ1-2	NA	NA	TGTGCCAGCAGCTTAATGCAGGGAACCAACTATGGCTACACCTTC	CASSLMQGTNYGYTF
TRBV15	TRBJ1-2	NA	NA	TGTGCCACCAGCGGCGACACATCTAACTATGGCTACACCTTC	CATSGDTSNYGYTF
TRBV27	TRBJ1-5	few	NA	TGTGCCAGCAGTTTATCGGGTGAGGGTAGGTATCAGCCCCAGCATTTT	CASSLSGEGRYQPQHF
TRBV24-1	TRBJ2-1	NA	TRBD2	TGTGCCACCAGTGATTCCTCGTCGGCGGGAGGCTTTGAGCAGTTCTTC	CATSDSSSAGGFEQFF
TRBV3-1/TRBV3-2	TRBJ2-3	once	NA	TGTGCCAGCAGCCAAGATACGACTAGTAGGGTGTCAGATACGCAGTATTTT	CASSQDTTSRVSDTQYF
TRBV6-5	TRBJ1-1	NA	TRBD1	TGTGCCAGCAGTCGGACAGGGTTGACTGAAGCTTTCTTT	CASSRTGLTEAFF
TRBV30	TRBJ2-7	NA	NA	TGTGCCTGGATCCCATCCGGGGTTACCTACGAGCAGTACTTC	CAWIPSGVTYEQYF
TRBV12-3/TRBV12-4	TRBJ1-2	NA	TRBD1	TGTGCCAGCGGGGGCGGGACAGCCTACACCTTC	CASGGGTAYTF
TRBV5-4	TRBJ2-2	NA	TRBD1	TGTGCCAGCAGCCGGACAGGGGTCGACACCGGGGAGCTGTTTTTT	CASSRTGVDTGELFF
TRBV5-1	TRBJ2-7	once	TRBD1	TGCGCCAGCAGCCCAGGGGACAGATCCTACGAGCAGTACTTC	CASSPGDRSYEQYF
TRBV10-3	TRBJ1-1	NA	NA	TGTGCCATCAGTGACCGGGTGCCGATAAAGTTCATGAACACTGAAGCTTTCTTT	CAISDRVPIKFMNTEAFF
TRBV21-1	TRBJ2-2	NA	NA	TGTGCCAGCAGCAAACTCTCGATGGCAACCGGGGAGCTGTTTTTT	CASSKLSMATGELFF